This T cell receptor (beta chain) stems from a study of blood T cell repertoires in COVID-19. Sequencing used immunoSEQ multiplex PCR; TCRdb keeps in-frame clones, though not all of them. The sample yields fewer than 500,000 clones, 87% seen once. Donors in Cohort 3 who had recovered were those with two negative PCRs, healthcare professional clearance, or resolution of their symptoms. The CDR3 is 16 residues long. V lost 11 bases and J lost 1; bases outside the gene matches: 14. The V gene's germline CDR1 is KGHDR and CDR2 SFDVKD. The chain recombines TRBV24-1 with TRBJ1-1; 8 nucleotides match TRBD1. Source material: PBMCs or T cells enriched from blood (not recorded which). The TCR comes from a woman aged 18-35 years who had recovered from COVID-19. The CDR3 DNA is TGTGCCATCAGGACAGGGAGGATTCATGCGAACACTGAAGCTTTCTTT. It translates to CAIRTGRIHANTEAFF.